The clone carrying this T cell receptor beta chain was detected a few times. The antigen remains undetermined. Researchers attached unique molecular identifiers to individual cDNA molecules. TCRdb processed the 5' RACE reads anew with MiXCR; each CDR3 protein has one entry. The sample carries fewer than 100,000 distinct CDR3 sequences, about 12% recorded once. The data belong to a study of early T cells in non-severe SARS-CoV-2 infection. Across the study: Chains from this unsorted whole-blood bulk RNA could not be paired.

Study-level results: VDJdb matching, biased toward anti-spike CD8 responses, missed private and CD4 specificities.

Germline V gives CDR1 MDHEN, CDR2 SYDVKM. V shed 3 bases and J shed 9 bases, with 11 bases lying between them. This CDR3 is 13 amino acids long. The J gene is TRBJ1-4, the V gene TRBV28; TRBD1 might be the D (6 bases). The specimen was whole blood. The receptor was derived from an adult who was a healthcare worker with PCR-confirmed SARS-CoV-2 infection or an uninfected control (not recorded which). As DNA, the CDR3 is TGTGCCAGCAGTTTGAACAGGGCAAAAAAACTGTTTTTT. This sequence encodes CASSLNRAKKLFF.